This TCR delta chain was captured in a study of gamma delta lymphoproliferative disorders and STAT genes. Findings of the study overall: Gamma repertoires grouped patients separately from controls; delta repertoires showed no separation. Nearly all major patient gamma and delta clonotypes were public.

For this clone: Antigen specificity is unknown. TCRdb lists the protein of a much larger clone for this DNA, which differs at residues 3 and 13, so this is likely a read error; the protein given here is translated from the DNA itself.

The receptor sequences were amplified from genomic DNA of peripheral blood mononuclear cells. TCRdb applied CATT to the multiplex PCR reads for clone calling. Of about 700 delta-chain clones listed, 1.5% to 1.9% are singletons. CDR3 length equals 15 residues. Looked up from germline, CDR1 is TVYSNPD and CDR2 is GDNSRS (reference sequence). The source of this sequence is a human donor in good health. The V call is TRDV3, the J call TRDJ1; weak D call: TRDD3 (6 bases). The material sequenced was blood. CDR3 sequence: CALEEPRGTHDKPIF. Here the CDR3 DNA reads TGTGCCCTTGAGGAGCCCAGGGGGACCCACGATAAACCCATCTTT.